The present T cell receptor beta chain was sequenced within a study of cytomegalovirus exposure and HLA in healthy donors. To note about this clone: What it binds is not known.

Notes on the study in general: Analysis was carried out at a later point, and it linked a missense DCLRE1C variant to TCR beta V- and J-gene trimming.

Primers: 60 Vbeta forward and 13 Jbeta reverse. Sequencing was performed with immunoSEQ multiplex PCR; in TCRdb, only in-frame clones are kept and a portion is missing. The repertoire holds under 200,000 clones, with 68% as singletons. CDR1 and CDR2 (germline): MNHEY, SVGAGI. CDR3 length: 15 residues. The V gene lost 2 bases and the J gene lost 1 base, with 11 bases spanning the gap. The sequence derives from a middle-aged man in good health and CMV-seronegative. Sequencing was done on a sample of PBMCs. The J gene is TRBJ2-5, the V gene TRBV6-5, with a weak D call TRBD1 (7 bases). This CDR3 reads CASSYGTAGQETQYF. The DNA for the CDR3 is TGTGCCAGCAGTTACGGGACAGCGGGCCAAGAGACCCAGTACTTC.